This T cell receptor beta chain comes out of a study of blood T cells in healthy people across ages (dated by TCRdb to the mid-2010s). With respect to the entire study: In model experiments, roughly one uniquely barcoded TCR beta cDNA molecule per two T cells was captured by template switching. Age-related changes in TCR beta repertoire diversity were measured in the study by deep sequencing normalized with unique cDNA molecular identifiers. Two additional independent replicas of 1 million unique cDNA reads from the same blood draw were analyzed for two donors (one aged 18 to 29 and one aged 80 or older). The donors were split into four age groups: young (average around 15 years), middle-aged (around 40), aged (roughly 65) and long-lived (under 90). To avoid experimental bias, donors of different ages were spread randomly across the sequencing lanes. Broader findings and caveats from the paper: Compared with the aged group, more naive CD4+ T cells, fewer expanded clones and increased TCR diversity were shown by the long-lived group, suggesting age selection. There was a strong correlation between observed TCR beta diversity and the percentage of naive T cells measured by flow cytometry. Bulk unsorted PBMC profiling prevented conclusive comparison of naive and antigen-experienced compartments. Estimates of total diversity based on one million sequenced T cells were considered lower bounds and underestimates. The CMV infection status of donors was not known, potentially confounding age-related changes in expanded clonotypes. As age increased, observed TCR beta diversity per million T cells dropped in a roughly linear way, and a significant reduction was already evident by age 40.

Clipping removes 1 base from V and 9 bases from J, with 6 as the unmatched junction base count. The germline V gene yields SGHAT for CDR1 and FQNNGV for CDR2. The CDR3 is made up of 15 amino acids, end residues included. Solely the CDR3 DNA is kept, with 45 bases framed from the first base. Points on this clonotype: The antigen it binds to is not known. No conserved phenylalanine or tryptophan ends this CDR3, so it is likely a read error.

The donors were 40 or so Caucasian individuals from Russia, aged roughly 6 to 100 years, who were systemically healthy. Approximately 11 milliliters of peripheral blood were drawn from each donor into EDTA-treated Vacutainer tubes. PBMCs were isolated by Ficoll-Paque density-gradient centrifugation, with at least 6 million obtained per sample. Total RNA was extracted from PBMCs with Trizol reagent, with at least 5 micrograms obtained per sample. For every donor, flow cytometry on a PBMC aliquot measured the percentage of naive CD45RAhigh/CD27high T cells. Libraries were made using 5' RACE. Data came from an Illumina HiSeq 2500. A second PCR of roughly 6 to 11 cycles was run with a J-beta primer mix and a sample-barcoded 5' primer. A unique molecular identifier was introduced onto each TCR beta cDNA molecule by a template-switch 5' adaptor carrying 12 random nucleotides. Each sample yielded at least 3 million CDR3-containing paired-end reads. The Mint cDNA synthesis kit, primed by a TRBC-specific oligonucleotide, was used to synthesize first-strand cDNA from all RNA. Following uracil-DNA glycosylase treatment, all cDNA underwent a first 18-cycle PCR with the universal primers M1SS and BC2_uni_R. As for the authors' bioinformatics: For normalization, 1 million high-quality reads, each with a distinct molecular identifier, were randomly selected from each sample. Reads with shared molecular identifiers were discarded instead of being binned into consensus sequences. MiTCR, run with a Q25 quality threshold and the strictest error-elimination algorithm, handled CDR3 identification, clonotype clustering and error correction. A nonparametric unseen species model with Euler transformation was used to estimate a lower bound on total TCR beta diversity. Through fastp at Q25 and MiXCR, TCRdb rebuilt clones from the public reads, retaining in-frame beta chains. Each entry is one CDR3 protein sequence, shown with its most common DNA and genes. The V and J calls come from TCRdb's annotation, not from the publication. For this sample the table gives 540,000 or so distinct CDR3 sequences, of which around 48% were detected only once. Roughly 24% of the sample belongs to the ten largest clones.

Sequencing was performed on blood. This chain joins TRBV11-2 to TRBJ2-3, with TRBD2 identical over 11 junction bases. The clonotype was recovered from an elderly man in good health. The CDR3 protein sequence reads: CASSLGVAGGVTQYY. Here is the DNA: TGTGCCAGCAGCTTAGGAGTAGCGGGGGGGGTCACGCAGTATTAT.